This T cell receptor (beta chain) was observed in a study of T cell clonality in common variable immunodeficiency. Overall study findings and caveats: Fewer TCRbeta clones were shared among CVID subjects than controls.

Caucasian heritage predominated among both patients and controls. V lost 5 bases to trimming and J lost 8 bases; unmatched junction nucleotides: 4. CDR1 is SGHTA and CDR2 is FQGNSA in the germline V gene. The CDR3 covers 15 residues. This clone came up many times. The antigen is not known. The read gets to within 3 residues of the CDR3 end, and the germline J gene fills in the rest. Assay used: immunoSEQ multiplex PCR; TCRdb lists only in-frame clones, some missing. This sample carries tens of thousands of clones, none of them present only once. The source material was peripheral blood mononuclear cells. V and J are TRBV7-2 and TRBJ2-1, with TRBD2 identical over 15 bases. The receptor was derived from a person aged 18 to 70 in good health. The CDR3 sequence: CASSRRTSGRDEQFF. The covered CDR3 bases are TGTGCCAGCAGCCGCAGGACTAGCGGGAGGGATGAG.